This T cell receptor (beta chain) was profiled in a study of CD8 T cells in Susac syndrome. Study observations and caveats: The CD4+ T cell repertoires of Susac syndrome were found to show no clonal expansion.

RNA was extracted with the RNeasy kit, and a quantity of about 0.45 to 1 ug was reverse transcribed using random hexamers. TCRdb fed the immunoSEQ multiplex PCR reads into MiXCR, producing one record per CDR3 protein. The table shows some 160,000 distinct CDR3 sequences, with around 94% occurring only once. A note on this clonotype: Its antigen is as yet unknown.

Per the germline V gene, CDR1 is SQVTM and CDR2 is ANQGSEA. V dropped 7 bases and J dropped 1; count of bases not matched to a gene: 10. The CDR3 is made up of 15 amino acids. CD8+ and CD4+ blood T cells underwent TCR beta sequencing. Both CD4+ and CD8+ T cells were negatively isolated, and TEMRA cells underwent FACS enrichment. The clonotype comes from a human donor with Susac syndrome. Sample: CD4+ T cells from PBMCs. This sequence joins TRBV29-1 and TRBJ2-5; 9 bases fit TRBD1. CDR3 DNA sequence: TGCAGCGCCGTCGGGGACAGGGCTTCCCAAGAGACCCAGTACTTC. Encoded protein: CSAVGDRASQETQYF. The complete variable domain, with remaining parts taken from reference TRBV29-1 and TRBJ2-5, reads SAVISQKPSRDICQRGTSLTIQCQVDSQVTMMFWYRQQPGQSLTLIATANQGSEATYESGFVIDKFPISRPNLTFSTLTVSNMSPEDSSIYLCSAVGDRASQETQYFGPGTRLLVL.